Below, 10 T cell receptor beta chains from the same sample are listed, as sequenced in a study of Tregs in tolerant kidney transplant recipients. Mixed chimerism was transient after nonmyeloablative marrow transplants from related graft donors. Produced via immunoSEQ multiplex PCR; TCRdb's table is partial and in-frame only. The repertoire table contains 25,000 or so clones. The specimen comprised CD4+ T cells from blood (PBMCs), sampled 6 months after the transplant. These TCRs come from a human patient who received a combined kidney and bone marrow transplant. Some T cells may possibly be graft donor cells.

The CDR3 DNA, read in part, is TGTGCCGAGAGGGGACAGCACACCGGGGAG. The encoded protein is CAERGQHTGE. The whole CDR3 reads CAERGQHTGELFF. J is TRBJ2-2 and V is TRBV7-2, with 7 bases lining up with TRBD1. The read ends 3 residues shy of where the CDR3 ends; the end is completed using the germline J gene. V shed 11 bases and J 3 bases; nucleotides not matched to a gene: 6. The CDR3 has 13 residues. The germline V gene encodes CDR1 SGHTA and CDR2 FQGNSA.

In the case of this clone: The CDR3 is cut off 3 residues early in the read; its end comes from the germline J gene. This chain connects TRBV5-1 to TRBJ1-1; D is possibly TRBD1 (6 bases). Looked up from germline, CDR1 is SGHRS and CDR2 is YFSETQ. Trimming cost V 5 bases and J 5 bases, with 22 bases left between them. The CDR3 runs 16 residues. CDR3 bases read: TGCGCCAGCAGAACTGGCTCAGGGGCGGGAGGTACTGAA. Protein product: CASRTGSGAGGTE. The full CDR3 sequence reads CASRTGSGAGGTEAFF.

Frequency places this clone as medium-sized. The read is 3 residues too short to cover the CDR3 end, so that end is filled in from the germline J gene. The rearrangement links TRBV6-2 or TRBV6-3 to TRBJ2-7, with 7 bases fitting TRBD2. V was pared by 0 bases and J by 0 bases, with 8 bases of the junction left unmatched. Germline V gene data show CDR1 as MNHEY and CDR2 as SVGEGT. This CDR3 contains 17 residues. Partial CDR3 DNA: TGTGCCAGCAGTTACTCAATTACTAGCGACAGCTCCTACGAG. The encoded protein is CASSYSITSDSSYE. The complete CDR3 protein is CASSYSITSDSSYEQYF.

Of note for this clone: Read coverage stops 3 residues before the CDR3 terminus; the germline J gene supplies the remainder. This chain joins TRBV2 and TRBJ2-3; D not certain. This CDR3 spans 13 amino acids. From germline, CDR1 is SNHLY and CDR2 FYNNEI. V was shortened by 8 bases and J by 2 bases, with 11 bases between the two germline ends. Incomplete CDR3 DNA: TGTGCCAGCCAAGTCATAGTCACAGATACG. This codes for CASQVIVTDT. The whole CDR3 reads CASQVIVTDTQYF.

Comments on this clone: Compared with germline, one end of the junction differs, possibly owing to a read error. The read comes to an end 3 residues before the CDR3 does, leaving the germline J gene to fill in the end. The chain recombines TRBV5-5 with TRBJ2-7, with D possibly matching TRBD2 (6 bases). This CDR3 region has 15 residues. Germline V gene lookup returns CDR1 SGHKS and CDR2 YYEKEE (reference sequence). The CDR3 region is CASRFGSGISYEQYF. CDR3 DNA, as far as it was read: TGTGCCAGCCGCTTCGGTAGCGGAATCTCCTACGAG.

Worth noting for this clone: Read sequence stops 3 residues before the CDR3 end, and the germline J gene provides the missing end. V and J are TRBV18 and TRBJ2-1; D is uncertain. Trimming stripped 0 bases from V and 8 bases from J, with 17 bases between. Germline V gene lookup returns CDR1 KGHSH and CDR2 LQKENI. The CDR3 is 16 residues long. CDR3 in amino acids: CASSPPFGSLSHEQFF. The covered CDR3 bases are TGTGCCAGCTCACCACCGTTTGGCAGTCTCTCCCATGAG.

As for this clone: The read ends 3 residues before the CDR3 terminus; that terminus is restored from the germline J gene. V gene TRBV5-1 combines with J gene TRBJ1-1; TRBD1 is a possible D gene (6 bases). V lost 2 bases to trimming and J lost 7 bases, with 18 bases between them. This CDR3 region has 15 residues. The germline V gene encodes CDR1 SGHRS and CDR2 YFSETQ. CDR3: CASSFSPGHAFEAFF. Partial CDR3 DNA: TGCGCCAGCAGCTTCTCCCCGGGACACGCGTTTGAA.

CDR3 region: CASSLGLYTGELFF. The covered CDR3 bases are TGTGCCAGCAGTTTAGGTCTTTACACCGGGGAG. The chain combines TRBV12-3 or TRBV12-4 with TRBJ2-2; D is unclear. The read ends 3 residues shy of where the CDR3 ends; the end is completed using the germline J gene. This CDR3 contains 14 residues. V was shortened by 1 base and J by 3 bases, with 6 bases between the two germline ends.

On this clone itself: Read sequence stops 3 residues before the CDR3 end, and the germline J gene provides the missing end. The chain employs TRBV2 and TRBJ1-1, with no clear D. The length of the CDR3 is 14 residues. V shed 2 bases and J shed 1 base, with 8 bases lying between them. From germline, CDR1 is SNHLY and CDR2 FYNNEI. The CDR3 loop reads CASSERARNTEAFF. The part of the CDR3 DNA that was read is TGTGCCAGCAGTGAAAGGGCGAGGAACACTGAA. Combining the CDR3 with reference TRBV2 and TRBJ1-1 gives the whole variable domain EPEVTQTPSHQVTQMGQEVILRCVPISNHLYFYWYRQILGQKVEFLVSFYNNEISEKSEIFDDQFSVERPDGSNFTLKIRSTKLEDSAMYFCASSERARNTEAFFGQGTRLTVV.

With regard to this clone: The CDR3 goes on 3 residues after the read ends, and that part is filled in from the germline J gene. The V and J genes are TRBV19 and TRBJ2-7; TRBD1 agrees at 8 bases. In germline, CDR1 is LNHDA, CDR2 SQIVND (reference sequence). The CDR3 contains 14 residues. The V segment lost 9 bases and the J segment 0 bases; nucleotides outside the gene matches: 7. The CDR3 loop is CASHRTGSSYEQYF. Incomplete CDR3 DNA: TGTGCCAGCCACCGGACAGGGAGCTCCTACGAG.